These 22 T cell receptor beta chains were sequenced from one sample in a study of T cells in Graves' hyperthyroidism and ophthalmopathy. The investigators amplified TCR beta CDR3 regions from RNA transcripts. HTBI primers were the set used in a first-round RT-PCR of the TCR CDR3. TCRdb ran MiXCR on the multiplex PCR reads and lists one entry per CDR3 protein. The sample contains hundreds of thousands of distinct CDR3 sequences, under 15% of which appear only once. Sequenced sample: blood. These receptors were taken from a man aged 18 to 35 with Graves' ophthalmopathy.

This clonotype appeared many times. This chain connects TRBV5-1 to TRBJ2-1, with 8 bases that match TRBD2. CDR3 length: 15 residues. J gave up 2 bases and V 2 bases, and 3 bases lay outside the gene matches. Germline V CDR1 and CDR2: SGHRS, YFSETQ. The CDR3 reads CASSFAGGPYNEQFF. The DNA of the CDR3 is TGCGCCAGCAGCTTTGCGGGAGGTCCCTACAATGAGCAGTTCTTC. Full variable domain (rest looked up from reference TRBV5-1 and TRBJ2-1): KAGVTQTPRYLIKTRGQQVTLSCSPISGHRSVSWYQQTPGQGLQFLFEYFSETQRNKGNFPGRFSGRQFSNSRSEMNVSTLELGDSALYLCASSFAGGPYNEQFFGPGTRLTVL.

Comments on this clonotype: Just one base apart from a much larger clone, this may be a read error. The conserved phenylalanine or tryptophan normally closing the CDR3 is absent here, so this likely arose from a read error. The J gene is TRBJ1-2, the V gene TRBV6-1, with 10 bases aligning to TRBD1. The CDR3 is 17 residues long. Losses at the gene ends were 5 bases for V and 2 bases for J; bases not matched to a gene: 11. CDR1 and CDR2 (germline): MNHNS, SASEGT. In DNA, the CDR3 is TGTGCCAGCAGTCTTACGGGGGGACAGGGGTTGAACTATGGCTACACCCTC. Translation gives CASSLTGGQGLNYGYTL.

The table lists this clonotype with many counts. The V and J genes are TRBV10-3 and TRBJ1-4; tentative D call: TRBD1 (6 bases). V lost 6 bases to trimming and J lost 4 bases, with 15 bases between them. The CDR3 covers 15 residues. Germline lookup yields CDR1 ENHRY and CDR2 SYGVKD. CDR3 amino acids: CAISDLGGRNEKLFF. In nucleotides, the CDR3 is TGTGCCATCAGCGACCTAGGGGGACGTAATGAAAAACTGTTTTTT.

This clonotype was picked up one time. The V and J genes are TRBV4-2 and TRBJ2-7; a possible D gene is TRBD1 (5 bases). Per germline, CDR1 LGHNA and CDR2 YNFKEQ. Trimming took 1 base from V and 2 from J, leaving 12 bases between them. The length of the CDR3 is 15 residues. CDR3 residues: CASSQVGPKPYEQYF. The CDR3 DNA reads TGTGCCAGCAGCCAAGTGGGGCCCAAGCCCTACGAGCAGTACTTC.

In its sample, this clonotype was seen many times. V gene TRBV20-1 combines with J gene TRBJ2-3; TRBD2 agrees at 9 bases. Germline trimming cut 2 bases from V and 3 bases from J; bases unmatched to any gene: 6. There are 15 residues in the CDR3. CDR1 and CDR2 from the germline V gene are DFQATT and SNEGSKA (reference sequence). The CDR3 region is CSARHAGGRTDTQYF. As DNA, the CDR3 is TGCAGTGCTAGACACGCGGGAGGGCGAACAGATACGCAGTATTTT.

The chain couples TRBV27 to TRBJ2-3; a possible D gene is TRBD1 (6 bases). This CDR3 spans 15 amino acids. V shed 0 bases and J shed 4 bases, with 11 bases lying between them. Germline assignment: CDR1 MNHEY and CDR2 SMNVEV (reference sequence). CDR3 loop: CASSLSGGRADTQYF. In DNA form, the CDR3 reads TGTGCCAGCAGTTTATCTGGGGGCCGGGCAGATACGCAGTATTTT.

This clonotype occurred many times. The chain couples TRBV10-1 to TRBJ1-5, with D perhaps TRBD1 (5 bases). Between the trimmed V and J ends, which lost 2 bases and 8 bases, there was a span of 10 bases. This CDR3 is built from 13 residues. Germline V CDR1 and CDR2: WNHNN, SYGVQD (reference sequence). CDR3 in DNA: TGCGCCAGCAGTGAGAGGGGCTCGGAGCCCCAGCATTTT. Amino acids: CASSERGSEPQHF.

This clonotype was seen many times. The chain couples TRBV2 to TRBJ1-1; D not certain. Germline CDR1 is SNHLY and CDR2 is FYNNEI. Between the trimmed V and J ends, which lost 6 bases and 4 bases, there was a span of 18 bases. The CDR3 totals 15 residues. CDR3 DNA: TGTGCCAGCAGGACTTTTAGCGCCCCGGGCACTGAAGCTTTCTTT. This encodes CASRTFSAPGTEAFF.

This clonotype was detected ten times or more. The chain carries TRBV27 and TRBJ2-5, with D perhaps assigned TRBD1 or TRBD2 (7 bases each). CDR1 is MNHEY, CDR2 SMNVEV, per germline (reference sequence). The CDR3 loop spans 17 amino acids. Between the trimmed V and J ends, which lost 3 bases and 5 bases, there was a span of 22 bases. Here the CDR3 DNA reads TGTGCCAGCAGTTTGACAGGGAGGGGCCCTAGTGCGGAGACCCAGTACTTC. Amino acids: CASSLTGRGPSAETQYF.

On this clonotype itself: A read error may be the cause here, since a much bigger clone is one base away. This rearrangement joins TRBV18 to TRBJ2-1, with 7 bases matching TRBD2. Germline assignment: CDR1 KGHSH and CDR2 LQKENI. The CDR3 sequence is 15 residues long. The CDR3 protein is CANSPPSLADNEQFF. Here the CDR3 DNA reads TGTGCCAACTCACCACCGAGCCTAGCGGACAATGAGCAGTTCTTC. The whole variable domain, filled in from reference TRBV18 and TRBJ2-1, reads NAGVMQNPRHLVRRRGQEARLRCSPMKGHSHVYWYRQLPEEGLKFMVYLQKENIIDESGMPKERFSAEFPKEGPSILRIQQVVRGDSAAYFCANSPPSLADNEQFFGPGTRLTVL.

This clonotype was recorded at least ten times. CDR3 loop: CASSTYLGGKGETQYF. The CDR3 DNA follows: TGTGCCAGCAGTACCTATCTGGGGGGCAAGGGAGAGACCCAGTACTTC. The V and J genes are TRBV25-1 and TRBJ2-5; the D call may be TRBD1 or TRBD2 (6 bases each). The germline V gene has CDR1 MGHDK and CDR2 SYGVNS. V was pared by 5 bases and J by 4 bases, with 20 bases between. CDR3 length: 16 residues.

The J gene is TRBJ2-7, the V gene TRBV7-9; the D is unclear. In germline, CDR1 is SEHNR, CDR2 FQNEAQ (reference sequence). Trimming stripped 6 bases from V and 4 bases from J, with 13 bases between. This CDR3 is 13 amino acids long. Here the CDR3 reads CASSSNLAYEQYF. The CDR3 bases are TGTGCCAGCAGTTCCAACTTGGCTTACGAGCAGTACTTC.

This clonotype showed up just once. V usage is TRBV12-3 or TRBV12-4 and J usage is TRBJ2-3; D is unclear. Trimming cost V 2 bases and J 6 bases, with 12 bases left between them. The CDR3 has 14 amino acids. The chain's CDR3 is CASSLYLWRDTQYF. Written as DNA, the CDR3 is TGTGCCAGCAGTTTATACCTATGGCGGGATACGCAGTATTTT.

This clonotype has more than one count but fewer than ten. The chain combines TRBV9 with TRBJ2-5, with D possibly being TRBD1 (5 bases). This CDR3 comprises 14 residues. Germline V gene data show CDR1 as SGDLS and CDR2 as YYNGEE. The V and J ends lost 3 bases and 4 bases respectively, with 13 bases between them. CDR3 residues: CASSATRGGETQYF. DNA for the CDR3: TGTGCCAGCAGCGCCACAAGGGGCGGAGAGACCCAGTACTTC.

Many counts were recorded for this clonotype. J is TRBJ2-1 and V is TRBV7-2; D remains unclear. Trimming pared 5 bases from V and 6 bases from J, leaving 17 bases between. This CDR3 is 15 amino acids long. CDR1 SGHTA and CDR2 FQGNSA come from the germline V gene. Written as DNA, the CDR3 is TGTGCCAGCAGCGACAAGGTAGGGTCATCCAATGAGCAGTTCTTC. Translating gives CASSDKVGSSNEQFF.

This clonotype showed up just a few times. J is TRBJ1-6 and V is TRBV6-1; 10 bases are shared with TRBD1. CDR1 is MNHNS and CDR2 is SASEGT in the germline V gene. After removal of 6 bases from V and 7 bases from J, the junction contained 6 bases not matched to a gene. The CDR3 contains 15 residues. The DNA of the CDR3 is TGTGCCAGCAGCTTGGACAGGGGGGGGAATTCACCCCTCCACTTT. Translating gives CASSLDRGGNSPLHF.

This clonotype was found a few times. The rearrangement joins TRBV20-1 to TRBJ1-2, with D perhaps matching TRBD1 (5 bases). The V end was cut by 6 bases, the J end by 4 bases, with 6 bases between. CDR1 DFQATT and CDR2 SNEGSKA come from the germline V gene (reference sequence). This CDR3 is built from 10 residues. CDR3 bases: TGCAGTGCCGACAGCTATGGCTACACCTTC. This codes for CSADSYGYTF.

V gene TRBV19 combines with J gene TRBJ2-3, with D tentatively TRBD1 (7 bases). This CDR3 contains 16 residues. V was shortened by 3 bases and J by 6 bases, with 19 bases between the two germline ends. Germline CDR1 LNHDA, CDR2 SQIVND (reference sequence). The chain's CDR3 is CASSIGIGRGADTQYF. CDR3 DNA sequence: TGTGCCAGTAGTATTGGGATCGGCAGGGGGGCCGATACGCAGTATTTT.

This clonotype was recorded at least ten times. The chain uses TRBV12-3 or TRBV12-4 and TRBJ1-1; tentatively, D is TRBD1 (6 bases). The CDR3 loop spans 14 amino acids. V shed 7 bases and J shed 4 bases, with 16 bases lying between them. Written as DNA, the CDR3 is TGTGCCAGCACCTCAGGGGTTTTAGGCACTGAAGCTTTCTTT. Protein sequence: CASTSGVLGTEAFF.

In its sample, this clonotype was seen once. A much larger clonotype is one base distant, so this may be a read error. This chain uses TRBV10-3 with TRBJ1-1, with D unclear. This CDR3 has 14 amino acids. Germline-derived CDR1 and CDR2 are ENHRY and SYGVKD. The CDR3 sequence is CAISAGILNTEALF. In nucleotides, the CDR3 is TGTGCCATCAGTGCCGGGATCCTGAACACTGAAGCTCTCTTT.

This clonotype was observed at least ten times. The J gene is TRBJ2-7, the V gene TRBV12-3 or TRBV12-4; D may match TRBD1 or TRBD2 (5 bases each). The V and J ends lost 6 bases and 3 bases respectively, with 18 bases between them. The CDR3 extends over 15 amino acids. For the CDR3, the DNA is TGTGCCAGCAGGCGTGGGGCTCCCCGGGACTACGAGCAGTACTTC. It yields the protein CASRRGAPRDYEQYF.

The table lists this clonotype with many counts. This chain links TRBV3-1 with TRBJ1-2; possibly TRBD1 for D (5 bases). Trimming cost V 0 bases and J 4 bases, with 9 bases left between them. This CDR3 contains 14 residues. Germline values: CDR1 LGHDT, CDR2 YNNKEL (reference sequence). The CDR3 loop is CASSQDSGTYGYTF. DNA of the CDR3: TGTGCCAGCAGCCAAGATTCAGGGACCTATGGCTACACCTTC.